Listed below are T cell receptor delta chains from one sample, sequenced in a study of Vδ1+ human thymocytes. TCRdb reapplied CATT to the multiplex PCR reads. Of around 76,000 delta-chain clones in the sample, around 35% were seen once. The sample comprised Vdelta1+ gamma-delta thymocytes from the thymus. The receptors derive from a boy in the first two years of life who had congenital heart surgery. CDR3s include the opening cysteine and the closing phenylalanine or tryptophan. D genes are given only for firm matches. Only some rows state a clone size, as once, few, many or a class for expanded clones.

CDR3 length	D gene	V gene	clone size	J gene	CDR3 protein	CDR3 DNA
13	.	TRDV1	.	TRDJ1	CALGELAADKLIF	TGTGCTCTTGGGGAACTAGCCGCGGATAAACTCATCTTT
22	TRDD3	TRDV1	few	TRDJ1	CALGELSPLNLLGDSSTDKLIF	TGTGCTCTTGGGGAACTCTCCCCTTTGAACTTACTGGGGGATTCTTCCACCGATAAACTCATCTTT
12	.	TRDV1	.	TRDJ1	CALGEETDKLIF	TGTGCTCTTGGGGAGGAGACCGATAAACTCATCTTT
18	.	TRDV1	.	TRDJ1	CALGELLVGVVNTDKLIF	TGTGCTCTTGGGGAACTTTTAGTGGGGGTCGTAAACACCGATAAACTCATCTTT
18	TRDD2	TRDV2	many	TRDJ1	CACDSPFLPNPDTDKLIF	TGTGCCTGTGACAGCCCGTTCCTACCGAACCCAGACACCGATAAACTCATCTTT
19	.	TRDV1	few	TRDJ1	CALGGSFLLGIRYTDKLIF	TGTGCTCTTGGGGGTTCCTTCCTACTGGGGATACGCTACACCGATAAACTCATCTTT
18	.	TRDV1	.	TRDJ1	CALGEFANRPMYTDKLIF	TGTGCTCTTGGGGAATTTGCTAACCGACCGATGTACACCGATAAACTCATCTTT
22	.	TRDV1	.	TRDJ1	CALGTISEVPTPGGQYTDKLIF	TGTGCTCTTGGGACAATATCAGAGGTGCCTACACCCGGGGGACAGTACACCGATAAACTCATCTTT
24	TRDD3	TRDV1	.	TRDJ1	CALGEGAMFPYWGTTPEYTDKLIF	TGTGCTCTTGGGGAAGGCGCCATGTTCCCATACTGGGGGACCACTCCGGAGTACACCGATAAACTCATCTTT
23	TRDD3	TRDV1	.	TRDJ1	CALGELIRRNIPTATGGPDKLIF	TGTGCTCTTGGGGAACTAATTAGACGGAATATTCCCACGGCGACTGGGGGGCCCGATAAACTCATCTTT
19	TRDD3	TRDV1	.	TRDJ1	CALGELGLGDTPYTDKLIF	TGTGCTCTTGGGGAACTGGGCCTGGGGGATACTCCGTACACCGATAAACTCATCTTT
17	TRDD3	TRDV1	.	TRDJ1	CALGESVPTGDRGKLIF	TGTGCTCTTGGGGAATCTGTACCTACGGGGGATAGGGGTAAACTCATCTTT
18	.	TRDV1	few	TRDJ1	CALGEHLAREGPTDKLIF	TGTGCTCTTGGGGAACATCTGGCCAGGGAGGGGCCCACCGATAAACTCATCTTT
21	TRDD3	TRDV1	.	TRDJ1	CALGELRRMYVLGDSTDKLIF	TGTGCTCTTGGGGAACTCAGAAGAATGTACGTACTGGGGGATTCTACCGATAAACTCATCTTT
18	TRDD3	TRDV2	few	TRDJ1	CACDWDFWGIPLTDKLIF	TGTGCCTGTGACTGGGATTTCTGGGGGATACCCTTGACCGATAAACTCATCTTT
16	.	TRDV2	.	TRDJ1	CACDTGSFRVPDKLIF	TGTGCCTGTGACACGGGCTCGTTTAGGGTGCCCGATAAACTCATCTTT
16	.	TRDV1	.	TRDJ1	CALGEPKAKGTPQLIF	TGTGCTCTTGGGGAACCTAAGGCTAAGGGGACTCCCCAACTCATCTTT
22	TRDD3	TRDV1	.	TRDJ1	CALGELLLPVLGDTSATDKLIF	TGTGCTCTTGGGGAACTACTCCTGCCCGTACTGGGGGATACGAGCGCCACCGATAAACTCATCTTT
19	TRDD3	TRDV1	.	TRDJ1	CALGELRPVLGTYTDKLIF	TGTGCTCTTGGGGAACTTAGACCCGTACTGGGGACTTACACCGATAAACTCATCTTT
21	TRDD3	TRDV1	few	TRDJ1	CALGELYFLSAGGPDTDKLIF	TGTGCTCTTGGGGAACTTTATTTCCTCTCTGCTGGGGGACCCGACACCGATAAACTCATCTTT
15	.	TRDV2	.	TRDJ1	CACVSSGHYTDKLIF	TGTGCCTGTGTCTCGTCTGGTCATTACACCGATAAACTCATCTTT
19	TRDD3	TRDV1	.	TRDJ1	CALGERDRLGGPSTDKLIF	TGTGCTCTTGGGGAACGCGACCGCCTGGGGGGCCCTAGCACCGATAAACTCATCTTT
23	TRDD3	TRDV1	few	TRDJ1	CALGSRLRFLRGIRSRRSDKLIF	TGTGCTCTTGGGAGCCGCCTACGGTTCCTACGGGGGATACGCTCGAGGCGTTCCGATAAACTCATCTTT
30	TRDD3	TRDV1	.	TRDJ1	CALGELLPSPRVSRFPVLGECAVCTDKLIF	TGTGCTCTTGGGGAACTTCTCCCTTCTCCCCGGGTTTCCCGGTTTCCCGTACTGGGGGAATGTGCGGTTTGCACCGATAAACTCATCTTT
21	.	TRDV1	.	TRDJ1	CALGVHLNDVLLVRLTDKLIF	TGTGCTCTTGGGGTCCACCTGAATGACGTTTTACTTGTCCGCCTCACCGATAAACTCATCTTC
20	TRDD3	TRDV1	.	TRDJ1	CALGEAPFRAGGSNTDKLIF	TGTGCTCTTGGGGAAGCCCCTTTTAGGGCTGGGGGATCCAACACCGATAAACTCATCTTT